This T cell receptor beta chain derives from a study of T-cell reconstitution after alpha-beta-depleted transplantation in children. A TCRbeta library incorporating unique molecular identifiers was prepared. Via MiXCR, TCRdb re-called the PCR reads, giving one row per CDR3 protein. The sample lists a few hundred thousand distinct CDR3 sequences, approximately 20% occurring once. The sample holds one count of this clonotype. Trimming cost V 3 bases and J 9 bases; bases outside gene matches: 16. CDR3 length equals 16 residues. The V gene's germline CDR1 is DFQATT and CDR2 SNEGSKA (reference sequence). The receptor was isolated from a human donor who donated a stem cell graft to a child with acute myeloid leukemia. The specimen comprised PBMCs from the stem cell graft donor, sampled from the stem cell graft. The chain recombines TRBV20-1 with TRBJ2-1; 8 bases agree with TRBD1. DNA of the CDR3: TGCAGTGCTAGTGGCCGAGGGACAGGTTCGATCCGTGAGCAGTTCTTC. Translation gives CSASGRGTGSIREQFF.